This TCR beta chain was found in a study of blood T cell repertoires in COVID-19. The wider study: PBMCs, B-cell-depleted T cells, or T cells were the source of the cDNA or gDNA that made up the material.

V lost 5 bases and J lost 1, with 11 bases in between. CDR3 length equals 13 residues. The V gene's germline CDR1 is GTSNPN and CDR2 SVGIG (reference sequence). Seattle patient enrollment occurred during active infection, with longitudinal follow-up thereafter. Authors' data handling: Using reference gene primer amplification, nucleated cell counts were estimated. Clones were read by immunoSEQ multiplex PCR, and TCRdb kept only the in-frame ones, dropping some. From that table come the V and J calls and clone size; the DNA was used to work out D and trimming. Of 450,000 or so clones in the sample, approximately 89% were seen once.

This chain connects TRBV30 to TRBJ1-1; D not certain. This receptor was obtained from a man between 18 and 29 years old with COVID-19, enrolled during active disease. Sequenced sample: peripheral blood. The chain's CDR3 is CAWPGLTNTEAFF. As DNA, the CDR3 is TGTGCCTGGCCCGGACTGACGAACACTGAAGCTTTCTTT.